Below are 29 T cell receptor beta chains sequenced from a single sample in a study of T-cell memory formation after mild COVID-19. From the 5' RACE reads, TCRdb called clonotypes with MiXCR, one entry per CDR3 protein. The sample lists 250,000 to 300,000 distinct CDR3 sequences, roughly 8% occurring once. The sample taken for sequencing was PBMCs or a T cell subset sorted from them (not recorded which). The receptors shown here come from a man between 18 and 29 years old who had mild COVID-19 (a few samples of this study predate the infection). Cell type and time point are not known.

CDR3 residues: CASGIQGGETQYF. The CDR3 DNA sequence: TGTGCCAGCGGTATACAGGGTGGAGAGACCCAGTACTTC. The chain has TRBV3-1 and TRBJ2-5, with a possible D match to TRBD1 (6 bases). V was cut by 8 bases and J by 4 bases, with 14 bases left in between. CDR3 length: 13 amino acids. The germline CDR1 and CDR2 sequences are LGHDT and YNNKEL (reference sequence).

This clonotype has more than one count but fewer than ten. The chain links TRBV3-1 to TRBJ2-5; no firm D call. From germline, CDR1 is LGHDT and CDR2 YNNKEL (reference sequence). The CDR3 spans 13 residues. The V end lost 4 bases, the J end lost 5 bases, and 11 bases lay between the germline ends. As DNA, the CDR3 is TGTGCCAGCAGCCCCCGCGGTGTCGAGACCCAGTACTTC. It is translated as CASSPRGVETQYF.

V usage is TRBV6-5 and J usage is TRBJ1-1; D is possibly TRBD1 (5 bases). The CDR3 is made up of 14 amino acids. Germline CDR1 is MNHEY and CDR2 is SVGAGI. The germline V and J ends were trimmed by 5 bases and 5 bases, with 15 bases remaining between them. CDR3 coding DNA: TGTGCCAGCAGTAGGGGATCCCCGGGGACTGAAGCTTTCTTT. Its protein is CASSRGSPGTEAFF.

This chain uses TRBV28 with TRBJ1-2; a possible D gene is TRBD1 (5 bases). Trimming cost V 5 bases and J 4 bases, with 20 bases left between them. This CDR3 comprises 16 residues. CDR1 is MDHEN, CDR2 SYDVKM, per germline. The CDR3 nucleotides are TGTGCCAGCAGTCTCCACCCCGGGGGTGGGGGCTATGGCTACACCTTC. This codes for CASSLHPGGGGYGYTF.

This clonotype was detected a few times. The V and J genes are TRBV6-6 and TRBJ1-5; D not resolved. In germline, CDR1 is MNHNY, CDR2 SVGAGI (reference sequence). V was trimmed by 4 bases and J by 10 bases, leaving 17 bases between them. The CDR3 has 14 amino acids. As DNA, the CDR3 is TGTGCCAGCAGTTCATCAAGTAGGTCTGTCCCCCAGCATTTT. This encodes CASSSSSRSVPQHF.

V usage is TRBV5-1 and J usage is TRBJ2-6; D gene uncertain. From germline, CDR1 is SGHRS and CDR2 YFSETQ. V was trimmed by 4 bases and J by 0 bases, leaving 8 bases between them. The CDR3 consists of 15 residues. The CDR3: CASSTDPSGANVLTF. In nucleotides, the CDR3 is TGCGCCAGCAGCACTGATCCCTCTGGGGCCAACGTCCTGACTTTC.

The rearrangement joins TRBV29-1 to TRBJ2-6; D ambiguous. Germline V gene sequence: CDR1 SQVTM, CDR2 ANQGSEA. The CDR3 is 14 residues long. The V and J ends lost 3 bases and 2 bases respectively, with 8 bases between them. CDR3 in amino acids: CSVDVSAGANVLTF. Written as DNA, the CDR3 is TGCAGCGTTGACGTCTCAGCTGGGGCCAACGTCCTGACTTTC.

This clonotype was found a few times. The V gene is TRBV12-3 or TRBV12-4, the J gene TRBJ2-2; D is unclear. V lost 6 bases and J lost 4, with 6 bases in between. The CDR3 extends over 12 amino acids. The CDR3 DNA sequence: TGTGCCAGCAGCTGGAGCACCGGGGAGCTGTTTTTT. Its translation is CASSWSTGELFF.

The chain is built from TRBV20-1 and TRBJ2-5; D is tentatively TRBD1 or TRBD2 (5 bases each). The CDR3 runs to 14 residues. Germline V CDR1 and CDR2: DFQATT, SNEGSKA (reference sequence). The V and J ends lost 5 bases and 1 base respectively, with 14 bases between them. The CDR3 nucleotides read TGCAGTGCTCAAACCGGGACGGGCCAAGAGACCCAGTACTTC. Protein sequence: CSAQTGTGQETQYF.

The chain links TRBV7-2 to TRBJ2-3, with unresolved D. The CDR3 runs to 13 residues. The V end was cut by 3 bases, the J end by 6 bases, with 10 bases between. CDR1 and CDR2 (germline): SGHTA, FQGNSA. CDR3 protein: CASSFRFGDTQYF. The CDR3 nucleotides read TGTGCCAGCAGCTTTAGATTCGGGGATACGCAGTATTTT.

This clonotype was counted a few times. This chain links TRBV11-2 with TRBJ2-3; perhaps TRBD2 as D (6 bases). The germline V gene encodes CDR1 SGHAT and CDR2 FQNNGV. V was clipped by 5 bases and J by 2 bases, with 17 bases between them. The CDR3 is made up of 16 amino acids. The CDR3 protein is CASSGGTSLTTDTQYF. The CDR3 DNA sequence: TGTGCCAGCAGCGGAGGGACCTCGCTTACCACAGATACGCAGTATTTT.

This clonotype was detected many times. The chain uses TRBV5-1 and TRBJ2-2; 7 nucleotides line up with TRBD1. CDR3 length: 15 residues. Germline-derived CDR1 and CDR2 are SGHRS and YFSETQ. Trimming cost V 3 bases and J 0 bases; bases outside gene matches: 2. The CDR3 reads CASSYRGSNTGELFF. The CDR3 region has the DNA TGCGCCAGCAGCTACAGGGGCTCGAACACCGGGGAGCTGTTTTTT.

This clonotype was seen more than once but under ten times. Here the CDR3 DNA reads TGTGCCAGCAGTCTGGGACAGTACTACGAGCAGTACGTC. Its translation is CASSLGQYYEQYV. The chain uses TRBV12-3 or TRBV12-4 and TRBJ2-7; TRBD1 agrees at 7 bases. Trimming cost V 5 bases and J 3 bases; bases outside gene matches: 4. The CDR3 runs to 13 residues.

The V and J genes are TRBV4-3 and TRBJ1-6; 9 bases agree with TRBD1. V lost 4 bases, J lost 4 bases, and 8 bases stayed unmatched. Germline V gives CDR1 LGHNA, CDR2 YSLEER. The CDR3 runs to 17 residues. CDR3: CASSPEQTGGYNSPLHF. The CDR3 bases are TGCGCCAGCAGCCCCGAACAGACAGGGGGTTATAATTCACCCCTCCACTTT.

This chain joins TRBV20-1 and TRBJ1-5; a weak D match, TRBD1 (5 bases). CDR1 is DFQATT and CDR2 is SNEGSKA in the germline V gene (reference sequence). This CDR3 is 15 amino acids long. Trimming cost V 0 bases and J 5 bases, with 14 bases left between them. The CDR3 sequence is CSARDLRGGDQPQHF. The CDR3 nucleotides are TGCAGTGCTAGAGATCTTCGGGGAGGGGATCAGCCCCAGCATTTT.

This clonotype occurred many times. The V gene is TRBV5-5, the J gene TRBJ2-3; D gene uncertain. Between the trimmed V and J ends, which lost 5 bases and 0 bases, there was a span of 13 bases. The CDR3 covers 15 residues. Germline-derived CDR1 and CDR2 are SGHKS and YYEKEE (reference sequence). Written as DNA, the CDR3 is TGTGCCAGCAGTCGGGTTAGTGACAGCACAGATACGCAGTATTTT. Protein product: CASSRVSDSTDTQYF.

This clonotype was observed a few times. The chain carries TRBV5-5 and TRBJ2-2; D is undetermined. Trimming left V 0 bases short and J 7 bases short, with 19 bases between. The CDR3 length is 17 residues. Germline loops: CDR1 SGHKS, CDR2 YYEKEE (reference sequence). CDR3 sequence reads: CASSLAPCLPCGGELFF. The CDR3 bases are TGTGCCAGCAGCTTGGCCCCGTGCCTTCCCTGTGGCGGGGAGCTGTTTTTT.

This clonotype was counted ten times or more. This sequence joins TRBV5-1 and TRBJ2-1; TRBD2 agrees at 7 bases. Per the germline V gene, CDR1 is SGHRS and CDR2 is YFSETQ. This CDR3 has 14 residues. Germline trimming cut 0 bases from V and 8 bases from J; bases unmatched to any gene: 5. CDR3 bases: TGCGCCAGCAGCTTGGGAGCGGGATCGGATGAGCAGTTCTTC. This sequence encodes CASSLGAGSDEQFF. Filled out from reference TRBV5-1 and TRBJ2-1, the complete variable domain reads KAGVTQTPRYLIKTRGQQVTLSCSPISGHRSVSWYQQTPGQGLQFLFEYFSETQRNKGNFPGRFSGRQFSNSRSEMNVSTLELGDSALYLCASSLGAGSDEQFFGPGTRLTVL.

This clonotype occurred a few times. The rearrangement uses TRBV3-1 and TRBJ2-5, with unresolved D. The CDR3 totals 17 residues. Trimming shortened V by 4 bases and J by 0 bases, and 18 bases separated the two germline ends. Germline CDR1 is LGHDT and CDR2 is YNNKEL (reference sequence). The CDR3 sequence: CASSRPERTTYQETQYF. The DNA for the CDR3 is TGTGCCAGCAGCCGGCCGGAGCGAACTACATACCAAGAGACCCAGTACTTC.

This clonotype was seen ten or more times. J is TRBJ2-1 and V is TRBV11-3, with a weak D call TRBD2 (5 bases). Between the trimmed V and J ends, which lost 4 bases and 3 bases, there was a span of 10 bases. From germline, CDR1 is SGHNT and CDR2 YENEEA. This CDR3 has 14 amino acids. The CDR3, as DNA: TGTGCCAGCAGCTCCTCGGGAATCTACAATGAGCAGTTCTTC. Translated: CASSSSGIYNEQFF.

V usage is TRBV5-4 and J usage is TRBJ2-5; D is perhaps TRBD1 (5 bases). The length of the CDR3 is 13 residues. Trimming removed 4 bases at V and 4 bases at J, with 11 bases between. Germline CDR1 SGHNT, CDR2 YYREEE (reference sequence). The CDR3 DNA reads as TGTGCCAGCAGCGCTCGAAGGGGAGAGACCCAGTACTTC. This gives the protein CASSARRGETQYF.

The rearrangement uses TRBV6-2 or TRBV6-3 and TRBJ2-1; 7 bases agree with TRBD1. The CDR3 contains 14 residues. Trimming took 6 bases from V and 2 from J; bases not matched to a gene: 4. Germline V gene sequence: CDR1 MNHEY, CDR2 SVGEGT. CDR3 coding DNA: TGTGCCAGCAGGAAGACAGGGCCCTACAATGAGCAGTTCTTC. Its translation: CASRKTGPYNEQFF.

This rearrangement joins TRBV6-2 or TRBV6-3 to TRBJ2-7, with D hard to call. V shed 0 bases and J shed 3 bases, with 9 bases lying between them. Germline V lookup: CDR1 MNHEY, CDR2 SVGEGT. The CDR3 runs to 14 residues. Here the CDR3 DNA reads TGTGCCAGCAGTTACTCTGTTCCAGGCTACGAGCAGTACTTC. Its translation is CASSYSVPGYEQYF.

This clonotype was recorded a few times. CDR3 residues: CASSPKRGIYNEQFF. CDR3 nucleotide sequence: TGTGCCAGCAGCCCAAAGCGGGGGATCTACAATGAGCAGTTCTTC. The V gene is TRBV12-3 or TRBV12-4, the J gene TRBJ2-1, with 8 bases lining up with TRBD2. This CDR3 spans 15 amino acids. The ends lost 6 bases at V and 3 bases at J; junction bases unmatched: 7.

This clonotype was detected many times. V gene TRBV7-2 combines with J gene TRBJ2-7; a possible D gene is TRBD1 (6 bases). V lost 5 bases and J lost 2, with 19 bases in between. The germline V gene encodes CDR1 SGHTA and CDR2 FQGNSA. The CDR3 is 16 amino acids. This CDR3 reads CASSPSRVRGAYEQYF. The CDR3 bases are TGTGCCAGCAGCCCCTCCCGTGTCAGGGGTGCCTACGAGCAGTACTTC. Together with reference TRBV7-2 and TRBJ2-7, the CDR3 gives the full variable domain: GAGVSQSPSNKVTEKGKDVELRCDPISGHTALYWYRQSLGQGLEFLIYFQGNSAPDKSGLPSDRFSAERTGGSVSTLTIQRTQQEDSAVYLCASSPSRVRGAYEQYFGPGTRLTVT.

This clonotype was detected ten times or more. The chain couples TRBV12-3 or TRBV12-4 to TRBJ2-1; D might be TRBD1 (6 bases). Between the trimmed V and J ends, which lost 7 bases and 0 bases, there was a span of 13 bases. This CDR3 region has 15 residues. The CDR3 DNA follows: TGTGCCAGCACTCGCGGACAGAGCTCCTACAATGAGCAGTTCTTC. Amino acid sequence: CASTRGQSSYNEQFF.

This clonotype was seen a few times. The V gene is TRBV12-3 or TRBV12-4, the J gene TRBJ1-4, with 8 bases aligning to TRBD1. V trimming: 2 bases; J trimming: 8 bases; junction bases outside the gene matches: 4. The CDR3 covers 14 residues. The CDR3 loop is CASSLQGAAEKLFF. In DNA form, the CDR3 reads TGTGCCAGCAGTTTACAGGGGGCTGCAGAAAAACTGTTTTTT.

The CDR3 DNA is TGTGCCAGCAGTTACTCGCTTGGTGGGAGTTGGGCTTTCTTT. Translating gives CASSYSLGGSWAFF. The chain links TRBV6-5 to TRBJ1-1; D ambiguous. V lost 0 bases and J lost 11, with 16 bases in between. The CDR3 is 14 residues long. From germline, CDR1 is MNHEY and CDR2 SVGAGI.

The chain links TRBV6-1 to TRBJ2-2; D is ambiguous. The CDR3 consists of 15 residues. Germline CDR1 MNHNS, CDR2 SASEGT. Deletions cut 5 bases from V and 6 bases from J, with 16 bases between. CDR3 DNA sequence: TGTGCCAGCAGTTGGCAGTTAAGGTTTGCCGGGGAGCTGTTTTTT. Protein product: CASSWQLRFAGELFF.